The clone carrying this T cell receptor (beta chain) appeared many times. Described time point: persistent/refractory GD, antithyroid drugs over 5 years with positive TRAb. Extracted PBMC RNA gave rise to the TCR library. The data were taken from a study of regulatory T cells in long-lasting Graves disease. iRepertoire HTBI primers and Arm-PCR of CDR3 regions built TCR beta libraries. A single record per CDR3 protein comes from TCRdb applying MiXCR to the multiplex PCR reads. In the table there are about 340,000 distinct CDR3 sequences, 15% to 20% of which are singletons. The sample here was peripheral blood mononuclear cells (PBMCs), taken when the disease was refractory, from a patient treated with antithyroid drugs. The sequence was obtained from a female donor with Graves disease.

In DNA form, the CDR3 reads TGTGCCAGCAGCCCCAGACAGAACGCTTTCTTT. It codes for CASSPRQNAFF. The rearrangement joins TRBV7-9 to TRBJ1-1, with D perhaps matching TRBD1 (5 bases). Germline V gives CDR1 SEHNR, CDR2 FQNEAQ (reference sequence). The CDR3 totals 11 residues. V was pared by 5 bases and J by 11 bases, with 12 bases between.